This TCR beta chain appears in the sequencing data of a study of T cells in Graves' hyperthyroidism and ophthalmopathy (dated by TCRdb to the late 2010s). Context from the whole study: Peripheral blood samples were taken at the time of initial diagnosis, prior to any treatment. After blood sampling, hyperthyroidism patients were treated with methimazole at a starting dose of 30 mg daily, and ophthalmopathy patients were treated with high-dose intravenous methylprednisolone. The study also compared thyroid tissue and blood T-cell repertoires from a handful of Graves' hyperthyroidism patients. A discovery cohort of about a hundred patients, fewer than 50 with Graves' ophthalmopathy and fewer than 65 with stable Graves' hyperthyroidism, was used to find distinguishing TCR V-J signatures. An independent validation cohort of 18 to 20 hyperthyroidism patients and 15 or so patients who later progressed to ophthalmopathy tested prospective prediction of ophthalmopathy. The 100 discovery patients were randomly split 7:3 into training and test sets. The paper describes TCR Vbeta CDR3 sequencing of around 140 peripheral blood samples, made up of fewer than 50 ophthalmopathy patients, some 76 hyperthyroidism patients and some 17 progressor patients.

Ophthalmopathy patients had moderately to severely active disease, Clinical Activity Score of at least 3, NOSPECS grade of at least 4, and duration under 3 months. Exclusion was applied to patients with uncontrolled infections, other autoimmune diseases, pregnancy or lactation. Diagnoses were established on the basis of clinical symptoms, serum thyroxine and TRAb, thyroid ultrasound, and orbital computed tomography. PBMCs were isolated from approximately 10 ml of fresh peripheral blood by Ficoll-Paque density gradient centrifugation. Total RNA was extracted with Trizol reagent, and quality was checked on an Agilent 2100 Bioanalyzer. CDR1 and CDR2 are drawn from the germline V gene (reference sequence): SEHNR, FQNEAQ. The CDR3 sequence holds 14 residues, the cysteine and phenylalanine included. The retained sequence is limited to the CDR3, 42 bases, with the frame set at the first base. The junction carries 9 bases between V and J, which are trimmed by 1 base and 5 bases respectively.

Amplification of TCR beta CDR3 regions was carried out from RNA transcripts. The first round of RT-PCR for the TCR CDR3 was performed with the HTBI primer set and the Qiagen OneStep RT-PCR kit. The libraries were constructed in a second round of multiplex PCR and then size-selected and purified. Sequencing of the libraries was done on an Illumina HiSeq2000 using paired-end 100 bp reads. As for how the authors treated the data: SOAPnuke was used to process the raw data, with reads discarded if the reads contained adapters or uncalled bases, had a mean Phred below 15, or lacked an exact constant-primer or identifier match. High-quality paired reads were merged using COPE v1.2.5, and each unique nucleotide sequence was defined as a clonotype. MiTCR v1.1 was used to align clonotypes to the IMGT TRBV, TRBD and TRBJ reference segments. The analysis included only V-J combinations with a frequency above 0.0001, which together covered approximately 99% of the repertoires. The TCS score was defined as the ratio of F50 (clonal expansion) to E x V (chaos), calculated using BLOSUM62-based TCRdist between CDR3 peptides within each V-J. Welch's t-statistics and random forest reduced 514 V-J features to about 12, which were used in a naive Bayes classifier (R e1071). Starting from the raw public reads, TCRdb applied fastp trimming at Q25, assembled clones with MiXCR and retained in-frame beta chains. Duplicate CDR3 protein sequences are folded into a single record with the most common DNA and genes. It is TCRdb's table, rather than the study itself, that gives the V and J calls and clone size. The sample table records some 490,000 distinct CDR3 sequences; 22% of these occur just once. The biggest ten clones account for around 47% of the sample.

Results and caveats for the whole study, not just this receptor: In validation, the model predicted progression to ophthalmopathy with 65% to 71% sensitivity and roughly 72% specificity, a median of 6.5 months before onset. Blood samples also contained most of the expanded thyroid clonotypes (frequency above 0.001), which suggests that blood repertoires may reflect thyroid immune responses. A 13 V-J signature model separated ophthalmopathy from stable hyperthyroidism, with approximately 86% sensitivity and just under 84% specificity in cross-validation and 80%/75% in testing. Sample size was not statistically predetermined, and investigators were not blinded to group allocation.

Comments on this clonotype: Its antigen has not been determined. No much larger clone is present one base from it, and per-base qualities are unavailable.

Sequenced material: blood. This chain is built from TRBV7-9 and TRBJ2-1; no D gene is confidently identified. This receptor was obtained from a woman between 65 and 79 years old with Graves' ophthalmopathy. This receptor carries the CDR3 CASSLERPNNEQFF. At the DNA level, the sequence is TGTGCCAGCAGCTTAGAACGGCCCAACAATGAGCAGTTCTTC. The full variable domain, with segments outside the CDR3 supplied by the reference TRBV7-9 and TRBJ2-1 proteins, appears as DTGVSQNPRHKITKRGQNVTFRCDPISEHNRLYWYRQTLGQGPEFLTYFQNEAQLEKSRLLSDRFSAERPKGSFSTLEIQRTEQGDSAMYLCASSLERPNNEQFFGPGTRLTVL.